This TCR beta chain was found in a study of blood T cells in healthy people across ages. Broader study findings: Whereas aged donors had fewer naive CD4+ cells, long-lived donors had more of them and higher diversity. Without sorted subsets, naive and antigen-experienced compartments could not be conclusively compared.

PBMCs numbering at least 6 million were isolated per sample. At least 6 micrograms of total RNA were extracted per sample. It was with a sample-barcoded 5' primer and a J-beta primer mix that a second PCR of roughly 7 to 12 cycles was run. TCRdb independently ran MiXCR on the 5' RACE reads; one entry per CDR3 protein. The profile shows about 620,000 distinct CDR3 sequences, 21% of them singletons. From germline, CDR1 is SGHTA and CDR2 FQGNSA. V was shortened by 1 base and J by 1 base, with 11 bases between the two germline ends. There are 15 residues in the CDR3. About this clonotype itself: Its antigen remains unknown.

The sequenced sample consisted of blood. The V call is TRBV7-2, the J call TRBJ2-7; D remains ambiguous. The TCR sequence derives from a man between 65 and 80 years old in good health. The CDR3, as DNA: TGTGCCAGCAGCTTAGAGAAGGGCAGATCCTACGAGCAGTACTTC. It specifies CASSLEKGRSYEQYF.